The TCR beta chain under discussion was sequenced for a study of molecular identifiers for immune sequencing clone quantification. Per germline, CDR1 SQVTM and CDR2 ANQGSEA. Trimming took off 1 base at V and 5 bases at J, with 12 bases between the two ends. The CDR3 loop spans 13 amino acids. Previously reported methods and listed TCR primers produced the bulk TCR libraries. TCRdb called the PCR reads again in MiXCR, with one record for every CDR3 protein. The sample lists about 640,000 distinct CDR3 sequences, about 20% occurring once. Naive CD8 T cells, phenotype CD8+CD4-CCR7+CD45RA+, were sorted. Study conclusions and caveats: Clonotypes surpassing 20 RNA copies contained over 99% of effector molecules, versus under 1% in naive cells. Sizes of clones that are highly expanded could be underestimated (if identical TCR molecules share a barcode).

This clonotype was recorded many times. The antigen is unknown. Sequencing was done on a sample of naive CD8+ T cells from blood, with Jurkat cell RNA spiked in. Subset given: FACS-sorted CD8+CD4-CCR7+CD45RA+ naive T cells. This chain links TRBV29-1 with TRBJ2-7; D possibly uses TRBD1 or TRBD2 (7 bases each). The clonotype was recovered from a human donor in good health. Some libraries in this study had Jurkat cell RNA spiked in. CDR3: CSVEGQGGNEQYF. The CDR3, as DNA: TGCAGCGTTGAAGGGCAGGGGGGGAACGAGCAGTACTTC.